This record concerns one T cell receptor (beta chain) sequence. Germline is not matched at one junction end, which may reflect a read error. Sequencing used immunoSEQ multiplex PCR; TCRdb keeps in-frame clones, though not all of them. Of approximately 270,000 clones listed, about 85% are singletons. This entry is derived from a study of blood T cell repertoires in COVID-19. The source material was peripheral blood. The receptor was isolated from a man between 18 and 35 years old with active or convalescent COVID-19.

The CDR3 DNA sequence: TGCGCCAGCAGCAAAACAATCGGCGGGGACAGTGATCCAACATTT. Translation gives CASSKTIGGDSDPTF. The chain joins TRBV5-1 to TRBJ1-1; TRBD1 aligns across 7 bases. Germline lookup yields CDR1 SGHRS and CDR2 YFSETQ. The CDR3 contains 15 residues.